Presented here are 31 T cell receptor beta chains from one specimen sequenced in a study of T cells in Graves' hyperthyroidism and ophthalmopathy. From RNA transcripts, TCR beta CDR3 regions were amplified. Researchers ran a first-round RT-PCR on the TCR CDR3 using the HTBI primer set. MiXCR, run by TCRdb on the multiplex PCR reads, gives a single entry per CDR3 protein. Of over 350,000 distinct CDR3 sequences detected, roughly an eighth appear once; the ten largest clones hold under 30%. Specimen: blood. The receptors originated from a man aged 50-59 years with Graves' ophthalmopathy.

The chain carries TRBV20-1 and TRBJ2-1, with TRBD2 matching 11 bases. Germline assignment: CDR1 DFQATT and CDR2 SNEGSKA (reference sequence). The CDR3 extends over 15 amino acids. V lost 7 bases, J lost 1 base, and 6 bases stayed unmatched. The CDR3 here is CSGTSGSPSYNEQFF. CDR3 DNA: TGCAGTGGGACTAGCGGGTCCCCGTCCTACAATGAGCAGTTCTTC.

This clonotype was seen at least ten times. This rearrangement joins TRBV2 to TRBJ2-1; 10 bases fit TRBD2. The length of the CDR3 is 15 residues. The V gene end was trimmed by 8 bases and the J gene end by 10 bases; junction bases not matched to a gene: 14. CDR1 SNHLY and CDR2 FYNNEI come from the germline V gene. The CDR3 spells CASVIVPSGRAEQFF. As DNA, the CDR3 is TGTGCCAGCGTAATCGTCCCTAGCGGGAGAGCGGAGCAGTTCTTC.

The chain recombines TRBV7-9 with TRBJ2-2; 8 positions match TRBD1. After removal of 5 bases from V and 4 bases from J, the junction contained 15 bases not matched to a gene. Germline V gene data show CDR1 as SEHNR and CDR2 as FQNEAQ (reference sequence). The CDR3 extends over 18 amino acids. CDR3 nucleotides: TGTGCCAGCAGCCATGCTGGAGCAGGGGGCGTTCGCACCGGGGAGCTGTTTTTT. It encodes CASSHAGAGGVRTGELFF.

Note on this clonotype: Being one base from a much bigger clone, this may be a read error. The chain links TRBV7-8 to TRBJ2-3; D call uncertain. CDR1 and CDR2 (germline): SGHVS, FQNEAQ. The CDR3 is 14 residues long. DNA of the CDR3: TGTGCCAGCAGCACTAATACGCTCTCAGATACGCGGTATTTT. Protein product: CASSTNTLSDTRYF. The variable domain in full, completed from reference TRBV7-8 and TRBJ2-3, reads GAGVSQSPRYKVAKRGQDVALRCDPISGHVSLFWYQQALGQGPEFLTYFQNEAQLDKSGLPSDRFFAERPEGSVSTLKIQRTQQEDSAVYLCASSTNTLSDTRYFGPGTRLTVL.

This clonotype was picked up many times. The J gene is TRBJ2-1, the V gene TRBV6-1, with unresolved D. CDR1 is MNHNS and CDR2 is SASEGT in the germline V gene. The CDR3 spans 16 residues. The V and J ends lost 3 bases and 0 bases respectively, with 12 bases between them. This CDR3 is CASSETARGSYNEQFF. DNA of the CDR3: TGTGCCAGCAGTGAGACGGCGCGAGGCTCCTACAATGAGCAGTTCTTC.

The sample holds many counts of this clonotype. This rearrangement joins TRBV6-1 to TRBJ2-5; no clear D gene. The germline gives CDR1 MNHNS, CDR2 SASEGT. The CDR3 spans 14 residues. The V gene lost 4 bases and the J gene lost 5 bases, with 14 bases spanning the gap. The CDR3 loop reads CASSGIVDGETQYF. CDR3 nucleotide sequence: TGTGCCAGCAGTGGCATTGTTGACGGGGAGACCCAGTACTTC.

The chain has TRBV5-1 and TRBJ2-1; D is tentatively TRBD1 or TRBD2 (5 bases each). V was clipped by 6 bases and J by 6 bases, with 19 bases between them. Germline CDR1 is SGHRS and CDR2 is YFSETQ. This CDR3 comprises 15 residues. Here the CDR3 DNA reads TGCGCCAGCACCCCTCTGGGGGAAGGGTCCAATGAGCAGTTCTTC. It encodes CASTPLGEGSNEQFF.

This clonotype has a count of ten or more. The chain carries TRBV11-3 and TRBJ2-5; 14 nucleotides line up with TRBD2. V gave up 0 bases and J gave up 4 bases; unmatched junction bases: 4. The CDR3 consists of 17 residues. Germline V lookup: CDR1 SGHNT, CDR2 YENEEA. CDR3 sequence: CASSLDPGTSGRETQYF. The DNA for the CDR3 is TGTGCCAGCAGCTTAGATCCCGGGACTAGCGGGAGAGAGACCCAGTACTTC.

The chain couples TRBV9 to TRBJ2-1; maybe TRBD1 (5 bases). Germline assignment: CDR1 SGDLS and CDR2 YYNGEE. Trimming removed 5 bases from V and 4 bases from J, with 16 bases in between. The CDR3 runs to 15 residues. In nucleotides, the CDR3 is TGTGCCAGCAGATCCCAGGGTTCGGAGTACAATGAGCAGTTCTTC. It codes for CASRSQGSEYNEQFF.

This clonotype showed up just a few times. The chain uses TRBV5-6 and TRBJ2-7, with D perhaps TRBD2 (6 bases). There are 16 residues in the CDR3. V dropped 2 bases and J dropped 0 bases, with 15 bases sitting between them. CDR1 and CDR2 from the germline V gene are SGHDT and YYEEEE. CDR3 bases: TGTGCCAGCAGCTTAATAGGGGACTCCAGCTCCTACGAGCAGTACTTC. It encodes CASSLIGDSSSYEQYF.

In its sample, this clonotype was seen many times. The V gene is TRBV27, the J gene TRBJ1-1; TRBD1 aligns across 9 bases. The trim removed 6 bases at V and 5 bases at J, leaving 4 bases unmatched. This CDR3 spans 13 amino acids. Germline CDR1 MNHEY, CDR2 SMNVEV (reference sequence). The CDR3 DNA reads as TGTGCCAGCAGACTGACAGGGGGTACTGAAGCTTTCTTT. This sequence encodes CASRLTGGTEAFF.

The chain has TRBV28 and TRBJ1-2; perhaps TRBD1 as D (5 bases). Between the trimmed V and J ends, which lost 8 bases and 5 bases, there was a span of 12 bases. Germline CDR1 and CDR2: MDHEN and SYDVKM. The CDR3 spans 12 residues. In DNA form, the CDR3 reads TGTGCCAGCGGCCGCGGGGGGTATGGCTACACCTTC. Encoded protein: CASGRGGYGYTF.

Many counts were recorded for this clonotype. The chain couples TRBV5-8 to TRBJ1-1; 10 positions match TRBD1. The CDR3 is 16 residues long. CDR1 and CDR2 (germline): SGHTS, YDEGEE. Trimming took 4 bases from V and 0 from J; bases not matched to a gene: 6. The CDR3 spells CASSPLGQGMNTEAFF. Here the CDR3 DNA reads TGTGCCAGCAGCCCCTTGGGACAGGGGATGAACACTGAAGCTTTCTTT. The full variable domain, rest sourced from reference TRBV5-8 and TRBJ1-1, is EAGVTQSPTHLIKTRGQQATLRCSPISGHTSVYWYQQALGLGLQFLLWYDEGEERNRGNFPPRFSGRQFPNYSSELNVNALELEDSALYLCASSPLGQGMNTEAFFGQGTRLTVV.

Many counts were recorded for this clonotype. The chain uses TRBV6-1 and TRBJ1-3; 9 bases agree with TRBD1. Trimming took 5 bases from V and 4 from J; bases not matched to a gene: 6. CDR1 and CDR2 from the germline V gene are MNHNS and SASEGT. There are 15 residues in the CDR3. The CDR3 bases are TGTGCCAGCAGTAACCCCGGGACAGGGGGAAACACCATATATTTT. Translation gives CASSNPGTGGNTIYF.

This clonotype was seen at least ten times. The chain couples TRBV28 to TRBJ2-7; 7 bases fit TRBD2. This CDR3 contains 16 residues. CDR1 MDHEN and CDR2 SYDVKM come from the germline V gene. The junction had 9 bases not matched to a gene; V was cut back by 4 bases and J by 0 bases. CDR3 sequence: CASSSWGGRSSYEQYF. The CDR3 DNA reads TGTGCCAGCAGTTCCTGGGGGGGACGGAGCTCCTACGAGCAGTACTTC.

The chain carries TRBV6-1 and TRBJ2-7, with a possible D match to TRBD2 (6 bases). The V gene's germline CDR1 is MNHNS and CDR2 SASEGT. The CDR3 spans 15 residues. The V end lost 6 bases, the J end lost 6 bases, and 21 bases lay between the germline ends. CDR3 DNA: TGTGCCAGCAGGGGCTGGACGGGGGAGTTCACCGAGCAGTACTTC. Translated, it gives CASRGWTGEFTEQYF.

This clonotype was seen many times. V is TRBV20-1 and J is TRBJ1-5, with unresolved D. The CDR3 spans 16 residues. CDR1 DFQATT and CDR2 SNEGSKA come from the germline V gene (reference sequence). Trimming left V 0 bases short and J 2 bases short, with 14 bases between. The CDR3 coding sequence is TGCAGTGCTAGAGATTTCGGGCAGTTTGGCAATCAGCCCCAGCATTTT. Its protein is CSARDFGQFGNQPQHF.

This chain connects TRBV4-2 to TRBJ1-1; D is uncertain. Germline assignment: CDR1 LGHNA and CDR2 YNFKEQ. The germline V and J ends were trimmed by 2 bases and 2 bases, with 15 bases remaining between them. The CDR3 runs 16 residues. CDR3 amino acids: CASSQQPLAGNTEAFF. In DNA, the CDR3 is TGTGCCAGCAGCCAACAACCCCTGGCGGGAAACACTGAAGCTTTCTTT.

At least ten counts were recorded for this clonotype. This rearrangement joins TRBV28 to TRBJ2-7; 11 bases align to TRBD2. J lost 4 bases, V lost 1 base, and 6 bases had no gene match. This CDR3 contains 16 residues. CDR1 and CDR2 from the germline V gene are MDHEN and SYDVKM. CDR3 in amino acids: CASSLSRLAGGYEQYF. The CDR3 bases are TGTGCCAGCAGTTTATCCAGGCTAGCGGGAGGTTACGAGCAGTACTTC.

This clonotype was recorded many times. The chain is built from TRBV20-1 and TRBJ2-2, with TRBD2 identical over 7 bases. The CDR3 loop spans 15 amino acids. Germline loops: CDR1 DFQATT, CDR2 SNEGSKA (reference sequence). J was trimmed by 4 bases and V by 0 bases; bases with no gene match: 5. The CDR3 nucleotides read TGCAGTGCTAGAGACGGACTAGGCGTCACCGGGGAGCTGTTTTTT. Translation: CSARDGLGVTGELFF.

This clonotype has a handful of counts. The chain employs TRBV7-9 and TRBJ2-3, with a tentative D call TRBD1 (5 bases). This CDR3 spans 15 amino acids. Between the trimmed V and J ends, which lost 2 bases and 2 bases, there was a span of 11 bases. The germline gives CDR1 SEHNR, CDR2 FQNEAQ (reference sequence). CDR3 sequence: CASSLWRQNTDTQYF. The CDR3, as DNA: TGTGCCAGCAGCTTATGGCGACAGAACACAGATACGCAGTATTTT.

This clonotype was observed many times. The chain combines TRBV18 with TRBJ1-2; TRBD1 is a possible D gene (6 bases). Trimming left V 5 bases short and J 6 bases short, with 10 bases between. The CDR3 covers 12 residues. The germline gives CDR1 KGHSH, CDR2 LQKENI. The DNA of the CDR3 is TGTGCCAGCTCAATACAGGGAGATGGCTACACCTTC. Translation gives CASSIQGDGYTF.

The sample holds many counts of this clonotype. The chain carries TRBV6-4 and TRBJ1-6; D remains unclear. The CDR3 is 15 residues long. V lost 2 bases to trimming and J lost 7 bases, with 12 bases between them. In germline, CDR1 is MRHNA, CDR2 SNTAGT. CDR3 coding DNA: TGTGCCAGCAGTGACGTTGGAGGAGGAAATTCACCCCTCCACTTT. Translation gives CASSDVGGGNSPLHF.

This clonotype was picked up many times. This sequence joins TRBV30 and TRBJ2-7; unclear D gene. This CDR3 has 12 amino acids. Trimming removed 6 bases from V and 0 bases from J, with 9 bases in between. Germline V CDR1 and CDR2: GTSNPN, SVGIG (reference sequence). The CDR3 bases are TGTGCCTGTCGGCGCAGCTCCTACGAGCAGTACTTC. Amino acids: CACRRSSYEQYF.

As DNA, the CDR3 is TGTGCCAGTAGTATCACTCAGGGGTCGACTTTCTTT. It yields the protein CASSITQGSTFF. The V and J genes are TRBV19 and TRBJ1-1, with TRBD1 as a possible D gene (6 bases). The germline CDR1 and CDR2 sequences are LNHDA and SQIVND (reference sequence). The CDR3 runs to 12 residues. V was shortened by 3 bases and J by 12 bases, with 14 bases between the two germline ends.

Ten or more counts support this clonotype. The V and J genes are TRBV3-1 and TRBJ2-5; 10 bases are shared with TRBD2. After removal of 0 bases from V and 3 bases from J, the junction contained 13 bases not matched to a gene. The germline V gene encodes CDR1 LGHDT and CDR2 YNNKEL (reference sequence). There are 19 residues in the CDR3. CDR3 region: CASSQDSPSGRGNKETQYF. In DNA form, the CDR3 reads TGTGCCAGCAGCCAAGATAGTCCCAGCGGGAGGGGGAACAAAGAGACCCAGTACTTC.

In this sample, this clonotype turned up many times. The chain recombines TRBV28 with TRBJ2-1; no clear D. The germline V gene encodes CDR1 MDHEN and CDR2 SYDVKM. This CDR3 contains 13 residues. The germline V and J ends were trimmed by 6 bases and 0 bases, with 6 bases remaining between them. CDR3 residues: CASSPRSYNEQFF. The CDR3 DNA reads TGTGCCAGCAGCCCCCGCTCCTACAATGAGCAGTTCTTC.

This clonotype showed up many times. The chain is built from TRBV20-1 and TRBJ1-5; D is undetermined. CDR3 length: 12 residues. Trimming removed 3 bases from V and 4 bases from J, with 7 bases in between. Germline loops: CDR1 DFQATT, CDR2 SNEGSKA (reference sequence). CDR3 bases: TGCAGTGCTAGTCGGCGAAATCAGCCCCAGCATTTT. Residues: CSASRRNQPQHF.

This CDR3 is CASSTARDGHSNQPQHF. The CDR3 DNA is TGTGCCAGTAGTACAGCCCGGGACGGCCATAGCAATCAGCCCCAGCATTTT. The chain uses TRBV19 and TRBJ1-5; D is possibly TRBD1 (5 bases). Per the germline V gene, CDR1 is LNHDA and CDR2 is SQIVND (reference sequence). V lost 4 bases and J lost 0, with 16 bases in between. The CDR3 is 17 amino acids.

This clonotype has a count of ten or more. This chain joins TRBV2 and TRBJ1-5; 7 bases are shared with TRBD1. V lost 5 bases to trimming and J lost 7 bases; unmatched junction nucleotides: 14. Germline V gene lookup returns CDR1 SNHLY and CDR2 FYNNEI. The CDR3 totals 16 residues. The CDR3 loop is CASSPPTGRVKQPQHF. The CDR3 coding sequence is TGTGCCAGCAGTCCGCCGACAGGGAGGGTCAAGCAGCCCCAGCATTTT.

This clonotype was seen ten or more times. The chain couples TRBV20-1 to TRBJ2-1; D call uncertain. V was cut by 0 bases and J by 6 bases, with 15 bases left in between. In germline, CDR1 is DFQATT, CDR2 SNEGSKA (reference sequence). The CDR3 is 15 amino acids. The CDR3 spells CSARDDQLVRNEQFF. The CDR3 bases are TGCAGTGCTAGAGACGATCAGCTGGTTCGCAATGAGCAGTTCTTC.